This TCR beta chain originates from a study of memory CD4+ T cells and cytomegalovirus serostatus (dated by TCRdb to the late 2010s). Background on the whole study: The 35 or so healthy Belgian adults in the cohort included 9 who were CMV seropositive and approximately 24 who were CMV seronegative. The study sequenced CD4+ memory TCRbeta repertoires of a Belgian cohort with known cytomegalovirus serostatus to replicate a published TCR-based CMV serostatus classifier.

Comments on this clone: Its recognized antigen is unknown. No quality values exist for individual bases; no much larger clone is one base distant.

The Quick-DNA Microprep Kit was used to extract genomic DNA from the sorted cells. Amplification of TCRbeta DNA was done with the immunoSEQ hsTCRbeta kit, following the protocol from the manufacturer. An Illumina MiSeq instrument was used to sequence the TCRbeta libraries. In the source study's methods: Following removal of out-of-frame sequences, 2 million to 2.5 million distinct TCRbeta sequences were retained, with an average of around 70,000 per individual. Each individual was scored by the count of around 160 previously reported CMV-associated TCRbeta sequences and the total productive distinct TCRbeta count. A beta-binomial model was reimplemented in Python, and scikit-learn random forests with default parameters were trained on data from the US cohort. Classifier performance on the Belgian cohort was reported as the median AUC with percentile confidence intervals calculated over 10,000 bootstrap iterations. TCRdb holds this immuneACCESS table with in-frame rearrangements only. Some clones are missing; in checked studies, unresolved V genes explain under half, and the rest has no known cause. D and trimming come from the DNA, and the V and J calls and clone size come from that table. A total of some 64,000 clones appear in this sample, approximately 78% of them only once. The ten top clones hold more than 0.8% of the sample.

The paper's findings and limits, for the study overall: Of fewer than 200 previously reported CMV-associated TCRbeta sequences, about 62 appeared in the CD4+ memory repertoires, each in one to five individuals. Results were interpreted as suggesting that the CMV-associated TCR signature is largely present in the CD4+ memory repertoire. Unlike the original study, which covered naive and memory CD4+ and CD8+ populations, the Belgian study sequenced only CD4+CD45RO+ memory cells. For CMV serostatus prediction, a median bootstrapped AUC of about 0.96 was reached with the original framework, and a median bootstrapped AUC of around 0.9 was reached with a US-trained random forest. On the Belgian cohort, the classifier built on the original framework reached a median bootstrapped AUC of roughly 0.94, with a 95% CI of 0.76-1.00.

Trimming takes 0 bases off V and 7 bases off J; junction bases not matched to a gene: 9. The germline V gene supplies CDR1 SGHRS and CDR2 YFSETQ. From the cysteine through the phenylalanine, the CDR3 covers 15 amino acids. Just CDR3 DNA is preserved here, 45 bases in frame from base 1. Single viable CD3+CD4+CD8-CD45RO+ cells were sorted as memory CD4+ T cells on a FACSAria II. CMV serostatus was determined with a Roche Elecsys assay detecting serum IgG against CMV pp150, pp28, p38 and p52. After thawing, total CD4+ T cells were enriched by positive selection with CD4 magnetic microbeads. The samples came from a different study that was designed specifically to examine the CD4+ T cell memory repertoire. Peripheral blood mononuclear cells were isolated and cryopreserved following standard operating procedures; serum was stored at -80 °C. The staining relied on CD3-PerCP (BW264/56), CD4-APC (RPA-T4), CD45RO-PE (UCHT1) and CD8-Pacific Orange (3B5) antibodies, and Sytox blue was used to exclude non-viable cells.

The TCR originated in an adult in good health and CMV-seronegative. The sequence joins TRBV5-1 to TRBJ1-2; 7 bases in between match TRBD1. What was sequenced was memory CD4+ T cells from blood. The DNA is as follows: TGCGCCAGCAGCTTGGGGGGAACAGGGGCCCCTGGCTACACCTTC. This is translated as CASSLGGTGAPGYTF.